The present T cell receptor (beta chain) was sequenced within a study of cytomegalovirus exposure and HLA in healthy donors. The PCR used 60 Vbeta and 13 Jbeta primers. Libraries were prepared by immunoSEQ multiplex PCR; TCRdb keeps only in-frame clonotypes and omits some of them. The sample records 140,000 to 150,000 clones, 78% being singletons. Germline CDR1 LNHNV, CDR2 YYDKDF (reference sequence). V dropped 5 bases and J dropped 2 bases, with 10 bases sitting between them. The CDR3 extends over 14 amino acids. The TCR originated in a woman aged 18-35 years in good health and CMV-seropositive. This chain joins TRBV15 and TRBJ1-5; D ambiguous. The sample was PBMCs. In nucleotides, the CDR3 is TGTGCCACCAGCGCGGGGTGGGGCAATCAGCCCCAGCATTTT. It yields the protein CATSAGWGNQPQHF.